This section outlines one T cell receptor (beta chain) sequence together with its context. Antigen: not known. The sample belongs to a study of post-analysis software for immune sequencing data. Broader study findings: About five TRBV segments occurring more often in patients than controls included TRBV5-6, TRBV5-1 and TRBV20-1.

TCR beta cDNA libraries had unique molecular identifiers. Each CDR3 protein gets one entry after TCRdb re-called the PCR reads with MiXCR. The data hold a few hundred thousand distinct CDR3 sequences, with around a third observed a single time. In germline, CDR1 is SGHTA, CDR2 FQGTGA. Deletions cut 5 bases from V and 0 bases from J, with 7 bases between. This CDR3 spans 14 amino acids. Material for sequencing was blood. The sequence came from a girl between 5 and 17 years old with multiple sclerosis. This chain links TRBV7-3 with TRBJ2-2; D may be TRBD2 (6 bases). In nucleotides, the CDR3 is TGTGCCAGCAGCGGGACTTCGAACACCGGGGAGCTGTTTTTT. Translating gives CASSGTSNTGELFF.